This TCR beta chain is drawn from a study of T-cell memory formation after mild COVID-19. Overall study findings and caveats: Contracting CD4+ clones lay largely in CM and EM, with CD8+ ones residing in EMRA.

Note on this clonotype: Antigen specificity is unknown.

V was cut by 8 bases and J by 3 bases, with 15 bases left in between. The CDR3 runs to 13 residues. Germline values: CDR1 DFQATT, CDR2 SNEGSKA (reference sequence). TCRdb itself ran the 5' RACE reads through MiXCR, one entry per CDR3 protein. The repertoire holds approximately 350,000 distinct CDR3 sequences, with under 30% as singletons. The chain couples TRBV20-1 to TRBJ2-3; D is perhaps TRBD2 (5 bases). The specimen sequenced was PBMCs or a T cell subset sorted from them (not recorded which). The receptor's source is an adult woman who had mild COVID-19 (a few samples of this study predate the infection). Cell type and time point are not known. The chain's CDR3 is CSSNGPGTDTQYF. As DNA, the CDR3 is TGCAGTTCCAACGGCCCGGGGACAGATACGCAGTATTTT.